The 18 T cell receptor beta chains given below trace back to one sample, sequenced in a study of cytomegalovirus exposure and HLA in healthy donors. Profiling relied on immunoSEQ multiplex PCR, and the TCRdb table lists in-frame clones only, not all of them. Altogether 150,000 or so clones are present, 89% being singletons, with the ten largest covering around 9%. The sample comprised PBMCs. Receptors were obtained from a woman aged 18-29 years in good health and CMV-seropositive.

J is TRBJ2-1 and V is TRBV7-9; weak D call: TRBD2 (5 bases). CDR1 SEHNR and CDR2 FQNEAQ come from the germline V gene (reference sequence). Trimming left V 5 bases short and J 8 bases short, with 13 bases between. This CDR3 spans 13 amino acids. The CDR3 loop is CASSHPGSHEQFF. Written as DNA, the CDR3 is TGTGCCAGCAGCCACCCGGGGAGCCATGAGCAGTTCTTC. Based on the CDR3 plus reference TRBV7-9 and TRBJ2-1, the full variable domain is DTGVSQNPRHKITKRGQNVTFRCDPISEHNRLYWYRQTLGQGPEFLTYFQNEAQLEKSRLLSDRFSAERPKGSFSTLEIQRTEQGDSAMYLCASSHPGSHEQFFGPGTRLTVL.

The rearrangement joins TRBV4-1 to TRBJ2-7, with D tentatively TRBD1 (5 bases). The CDR3 contains 17 residues. Germline lookup yields CDR1 MGHRA and CDR2 YSYEKL. The V end lost 2 bases, the J end lost 2 bases, and 19 bases lay between the germline ends. The CDR3 loop reads CASSQPLTAYTPYEQYF. The CDR3 nucleotides read TGCGCCAGCAGCCAACCATTGACAGCCTACACCCCCTACGAGCAGTACTTC.

This chain joins TRBV4-1 and TRBJ1-2, with a weak D call TRBD1 (5 bases). CDR3 length: 16 residues. Trimming removed 0 bases at V and 1 base at J, with 12 bases between. Germline V gene lookup returns CDR1 MGHRA and CDR2 YSYEKL. The CDR3 is CASSQDPAGFNYGYTF. CDR3 nucleotides: TGCGCCAGCAGCCAAGACCCGGCAGGGTTTAACTATGGCTACACCTTC.

V gene TRBV28 combines with J gene TRBJ1-4; 8 bases map to TRBD1. There are 15 residues in the CDR3. V lost 6 bases and J lost 2; bases outside the gene matches: 5. CDR1 and CDR2 from the germline V gene are MDHEN and SYDVKM. CDR3 amino acids: CASRSQGATNEKLFF. The CDR3 DNA reads as TGTGCCAGCAGGTCGCAGGGGGCCACTAATGAAAAACTGTTTTTT.

This rearrangement joins TRBV6-1 to TRBJ1-3, with D uncertain. CDR1 is MNHNS and CDR2 is SASEGT in the germline V gene. V was cut by 8 bases and J by 2 bases, with 10 bases left in between. This CDR3 has 13 amino acids. The CDR3 DNA reads TGTGCCAGCCAGATAACCCCTGGAAACACCATATATTTT. This gives the protein CASQITPGNTIYF.

A word on this clone: Other DNA sequences in this specimen translate into the identical CDR3. The chain recombines TRBV5-4 with TRBJ2-2, with unresolved D. V lost 0 bases to trimming and J lost 2 bases, with 5 bases between them. This CDR3 is 14 amino acids long. Germline V gene lookup returns CDR1 SGHNT and CDR2 YYREEE (reference sequence). CDR3 in amino acids: CASSLDKNTGELFF. CDR3 bases: TGTGCCAGCAGCTTGGACAAAAACACCGGGGAGCTGTTTTTT.

This chain connects TRBV18 to TRBJ1-1; D is unresolved. CDR3 length: 14 residues. Trimming took 6 bases from V and 10 from J, leaving 21 bases between them. Per germline, CDR1 KGHSH and CDR2 LQKENI. The CDR3 is CASSITGSSGSAFF. The DNA of the CDR3 is TGTGCCAGCTCCATCACCGGGAGTAGCGGGTCAGCTTTCTTT.

This sequence joins TRBV6-6 and TRBJ1-4, with 9 bases lining up with TRBD1. From germline, CDR1 is MNHNY and CDR2 SVGAGI (reference sequence). The CDR3 loop spans 14 amino acids. The junction had 5 bases not matched to a gene; V was cut back by 4 bases and J by 8 bases. CDR3 nucleotide sequence: TGTGCCAGCAGTTGGCGGGGACAGGGCGAAAAACTGTTTTTT. Translated, it gives CASSWRGQGEKLFF.

The genes are TRBV28 and TRBJ1-5, with TRBD1 as a possible D gene (5 bases). The CDR3 is 15 residues long. The V end lost 5 bases, the J end lost 3 bases, and 14 bases lay between the germline ends. Germline V gives CDR1 MDHEN, CDR2 SYDVKM. The CDR3 coding sequence is TGTGCCAGCAGTCCGGCGGGGGTCGCCAATCAGCCCCAGCATTTT. This translates into CASSPAGVANQPQHF. Supplemented by reference TRBV28 and TRBJ1-5, the full variable domain reads DVKVTQSSRYLVKRTGEKVFLECVQDMDHENMFWYRQDPGLGLRLIYFSYDVKMKEKGDIPEGYSVSREKKERFSLILESASTNQTSMYLCASSPAGVANQPQHFGDGTRLSIL.

This chain connects TRBV9 to TRBJ1-2, with 7 positions matching TRBD1. With 3 bases clipped from V and 8 bases from J, the junction kept 7 bases outside the gene matches. Looked up from germline, CDR1 is SGDLS and CDR2 is YYNGEE. This CDR3 comprises 13 residues. DNA for the CDR3: TGTGCCAGCAGCGATACAGGGGCGTGGGGCTACACCTTC. Its protein product is CASSDTGAWGYTF.

CDR3 DNA: TGTGCCAGCAGCCAGATCGGGACTGGAGAAAAACTGTTTTTT. Encoded protein: CASSQIGTGEKLFF. The chain links TRBV14 to TRBJ1-4; a weak D match, TRBD1 (5 bases). The CDR3 runs to 14 residues. Germline loops: CDR1 SGHDN, CDR2 FVKESK. Trimming stripped 3 bases from V and 8 bases from J, with 13 bases between.

This chain connects TRBV6-1 to TRBJ2-1; D unclear. Trimming removed 4 bases at V and 6 bases at J, with 7 bases between. This CDR3 has 12 residues. Germline V gene sequence: CDR1 MNHNS, CDR2 SASEGT. Here the CDR3 DNA reads TGTGCCAGCAGTGTCTTAGCCAATGAGCAGTTCTTC. Residues: CASSVLANEQFF.

The chain recombines TRBV2 with TRBJ1-3; D ambiguous. The CDR3 is 15 amino acids. V lost 3 bases, J lost 0 bases, and 9 bases lay in between. CDR1 is SNHLY, CDR2 FYNNEI, per germline. The CDR3 reads CASSEEGISGNTIYF. The CDR3 DNA sequence: TGTGCCAGCAGTGAGGAGGGTATCTCTGGAAACACCATATATTTT.

Points on this clone: The junction shows a germline mismatch at one end, possibly a read error. The J gene is TRBJ1-5, the V gene TRBV18; D not resolved. Germline CDR1 reads KGHSH; CDR2 reads LQKENI. The CDR3 contains 15 residues. The CDR3 coding sequence is TGTGCCAGCTCACAGGATACGTATAGCAATCGGCCCCAGCATTTT. Translating gives CASSQDTYSNRPQHF.

V and J are TRBV14 and TRBJ2-7, with a possible D match to TRBD2 (6 bases). Germline V gene sequence: CDR1 SGHDN, CDR2 FVKESK. V gave up 8 bases and J gave up 2 bases, with 13 bases separating them. This CDR3 has 13 residues. CDR3: CASGARGTYEQYF. The CDR3 region has the DNA TGTGCCAGCGGGGCCCGGGGGACCTACGAGCAGTACTTC.

The rearrangement uses TRBV7-6 and TRBJ2-5; 12 bases fit TRBD2. Losses at the gene ends were 1 base for V and 1 base for J; bases not matched to a gene: 7. Germline V gives CDR1 SGHVS, CDR2 FNYEAQ. There are 18 residues in the CDR3. The CDR3 spells CASSLEGGLAGLQETQYF. For the CDR3, the DNA is TGTGCCAGCAGCTTAGAGGGAGGACTAGCGGGGCTCCAAGAGACCCAGTACTTC.

The chain links TRBV2 to TRBJ2-5; D may be TRBD2 (6 bases). The germline V gene has CDR1 SNHLY and CDR2 FYNNEI. Trimming removed 5 bases at V and 0 bases at J, with 13 bases between. The CDR3 has 15 residues. CDR3 residues: CASSFGGVHQETQYF. As DNA, the CDR3 is TGTGCCAGCAGTTTTGGCGGGGTCCACCAAGAGACCCAGTACTTC.

The CDR3 DNA reads as TGTGCCAGCAGCGGCCCTGGGGGGGCCTATTCAGATACGCAGTATTTT. This gives the protein CASSGPGGAYSDTQYF. The chain combines TRBV9 with TRBJ2-3; D possibly corresponds to TRBD2 (7 bases). Trimming pared 3 bases from V and 4 bases from J, leaving 18 bases between. This CDR3 contains 16 residues. Germline V gives CDR1 SGDLS, CDR2 YYNGEE.